The 2 T cell receptor beta chains below all came from one sample that was sequenced in a study of T cells in Graves' hyperthyroidism and ophthalmopathy. Regions amplified from RNA transcripts were the TCR beta CDR3 regions. RT-PCR in the first round (using the HTBI primer set) targeted the TCR CDR3. TCRdb reprocessed the multiplex PCR reads via MiXCR and lists one record per CDR3 protein. The sample includes about 380,000 distinct CDR3 sequences, approximately 17% of them seen just once. The material sequenced was blood. These receptors all stem from a young man with Graves' ophthalmopathy.

This clonotype was picked up many times. The chain couples TRBV3-1 to TRBJ2-3, with TRBD2 matching over 11 bases. The CDR3 is made up of 16 amino acids. CDR1 is LGHDT, CDR2 YNNKEL, per germline (reference sequence). After removal of 1 base from V and 6 bases from J, the junction contained 6 bases not matched to a gene. CDR3 nucleotides: TGTGCCAGCAGCCAAGCTAGCGGGGGGCCCCCCGATACGCAGTATTTT. It specifies CASSQASGGPPDTQYF.

A word on this clonotype: This may arise from a read error, as a much more abundant clone is one base away. The chain links TRBV7-2 to TRBJ2-7; D assignment may be TRBD1 or TRBD2 (5 bases each). Between the trimmed V and J ends, which lost 7 bases and 0 bases, there was a span of 13 bases. The CDR3 has 14 residues. CDR1 and CDR2 (germline): SGHTA, FQGNSA. This chain's CDR3 is CASNFRDRSYEQYF. CDR3 coding DNA: TGTGCCAGCAACTTCCGGGACCGCTCCTACGAGCAGTACTTC.